Listed here are 22 T cell receptor beta chains from one sample, sequenced in a study of breast tumors, draining lymph nodes, adjacent tissues. The lymph nodes were axillary draining lymph nodes from breast cancer patients. TCRdb reanalysed the multiplex PCR reads using MiXCR and keeps one entry per CDR3 protein. The data show a few hundred thousand distinct CDR3 sequences, 30% to 35% seen once. The source material was axillary lymph node tissue. The receptors here all came from a female donor with breast cancer. Some clones in this sample may be carry-over from other donors' samples.

This clonotype was recorded at least ten times. V usage is TRBV7-9 and J usage is TRBJ2-1; 7 bases align to TRBD2. Germline V gene data show CDR1 as SEHNR and CDR2 as FQNEAQ (reference sequence). There are 14 residues in the CDR3. The J segment lost 6 bases and the V segment lost 7 bases, leaving 9 bases of the junction unmatched. CDR3 amino acids: CASISKPGGNEQFF. The CDR3 DNA sequence: TGTGCCAGCATCTCAAAACCGGGAGGCAATGAGCAGTTCTTC. The full variable domain, in which reference TRBV7-9 and TRBJ2-1 provide the parts outside the CDR3, is DTGVSQNPRHKITKRGQNVTFRCDPISEHNRLYWYRQTLGQGPEFLTYFQNEAQLEKSRLLSDRFSAERPKGSFSTLEIQRTEQGDSAMYLCASISKPGGNEQFFGPGTRLTVL.

The table lists this clonotype with many counts. CDR3 DNA: TGTGCCGCGGGACAGTTGAACACCATATATTTT. Translating gives CAAGQLNTIYF. The chain carries TRBV6-5 and TRBJ1-3; 7 nucleotides agree with TRBD1. There are 11 residues in the CDR3. J was trimmed by 7 bases and V by 11 bases; bases with no gene match: 5. Germline-derived CDR1 and CDR2 are MNHEY and SVGAGI.

The sample holds one count of this clonotype. The chain combines TRBV5-5 with TRBJ2-3; 8 bases are shared with TRBD2. Germline lookup yields CDR1 SGHKS and CDR2 YYEKEE (reference sequence). The junction had 18 bases not matched to a gene; V was cut back by 4 bases and J by 5 bases. The CDR3 has 18 residues. The CDR3 DNA reads TGTGCCAGCAGCCATAGTGCGGGGGGCAGGTATCGGGGAGATACGCAGTATTTT. It encodes CASSHSAGGRYRGDTQYF.

This chain links TRBV10-1 with TRBJ1-2; D is ambiguous. Germline CDR1 WNHNN, CDR2 SYGVQD (reference sequence). V lost 9 bases and J lost 8, with 19 bases in between. This CDR3 has 13 residues. This CDR3 reads CARPLGSSGGYTF. CDR3 nucleotide sequence: TGCGCCAGGCCTCTCGGGTCTAGCGGGGGCTACACCTTC.

This rearrangement joins TRBV7-2 to TRBJ1-5, with 10 bases lining up with TRBD1. The V and J ends lost 1 base and 3 bases, in that order; junction bases with no gene match: 12. From germline, CDR1 is SGHTA and CDR2 FQGNSA. The CDR3 loop spans 19 amino acids. CDR3 DNA sequence: TGTGCCAGCAGCTTAGTAGGGGGAGGGACAGGGGATCCCAATCAGCCCCAGCATTTT. Translating it yields CASSLVGGGTGDPNQPQHF.

In the case of this clonotype: A much larger clone lies one base from this, so it may be a read error. The rearrangement links TRBV20-1 to TRBJ2-7; 12 nucleotides agree with TRBD1. The germline gives CDR1 DFQATT, CDR2 SNEGSKA (reference sequence). V lost 5 bases and J lost 5; bases outside the gene matches: 7. The length of the CDR3 is 14 residues. CDR3 nucleotides: TGCAGTGCTGGTAAGGGACAGGGGGCTCACGAGCAGTACTTC. Residues: CSAGKGQGAHEQYF.

A note on this clonotype: A single base separates this from a much larger clone, so it may be a read error. The chain links TRBV19 to TRBJ1-2, with 7 bases fitting TRBD1. With V trimmed by 6 bases and J by 0 bases, 7 bases remained unmatched. Germline V lookup: CDR1 LNHDA, CDR2 SQIVND (reference sequence). The CDR3 has 15 residues. The CDR3 coding sequence is TGTGCCAGTAGAATACAAGGGACAGCTAACTATGGCTACACCTTC. This codes for CASRIQGTANYGYTF.

Written as DNA, the CDR3 is TGCAGTGCTAAGGCGGAGGGTGACCAGCCCCAGCATTTT. Protein sequence: CSAKAEGDQPQHF. This chain joins TRBV20-1 and TRBJ1-5, with D hard to call. Looked up from germline, CDR1 is DFQATT and CDR2 is SNEGSKA (reference sequence). V was pared by 4 bases and J by 7 bases, with 14 bases between. The CDR3 has 13 amino acids.

This clonotype was seen ten or more times. This chain uses TRBV7-3 with TRBJ2-2; D gene unclear. Looked up from germline, CDR1 is SGHTA and CDR2 is FQGTGA. Trimming removed 2 bases from V and 2 bases from J, with 15 bases in between. The CDR3 is 17 amino acids. For the CDR3, the DNA is TGTGCCAGCAGCTTATTGGTCCCTAGATTAAACACCGGGGAGCTGTTTTTT. As protein: CASSLLVPRLNTGELFF. Variable domain in full (rest from reference TRBV7-3 and TRBJ2-2): GAGVSQTPSNKVTEKGKYVELRCDPISGHTALYWYRQSLGQGPEFLIYFQGTGAADDSGLPNDRFFAVRPEGSVSTLKIQRTERGDSAVYLCASSLLVPRLNTGELFFGEGSRLTVL.

Worth noting for this clonotype: A much larger clone is a single base away; this may be a read error. In DNA, the CDR3 is TGTGCCAGCAGCCAACCCGGCCGTACCAATGAGCAGTTCTTC. This codes for CASSQPGRTNEQFF. The chain has TRBV7-9 and TRBJ2-1; D unclear. Trimming removed 5 bases from V and 6 bases from J, with 14 bases in between. The germline gives CDR1 SEHNR, CDR2 FQNEAQ (reference sequence). The CDR3 runs to 14 residues.

This clonotype came up many times. V gene TRBV5-1 combines with J gene TRBJ1-2; D not certain. The CDR3 consists of 14 residues. Trimming shortened V by 0 bases and J by 6 bases, and 12 bases separated the two germline ends. CDR1 SGHRS and CDR2 YFSETQ come from the germline V gene. The CDR3 bases are TGCGCCAGCAGCTTGGTACGAGGAGGTGATGGCTACACCTTC. Encoded protein: CASSLVRGGDGYTF.

This clonotype was detected many times. This rearrangement joins TRBV25-1 to TRBJ1-2; D not certain. Germline CDR1 and CDR2: MGHDK and SYGVNS. The V end was cut by 3 bases, the J end by 7 bases, with 3 bases between. This CDR3 is 10 amino acids long. CDR3 bases: TGTGCCAGCAGTGACCGTGGCTACACCTTC. Amino acid sequence: CASSDRGYTF.

Concerning this clonotype itself: A much more abundant neighbour one base away suggests this may be a read error. The V and J genes are TRBV5-8 and TRBJ1-4; 8 nucleotides align to TRBD1. The CDR3 contains 16 residues. Germline V gives CDR1 SGHTS, CDR2 YDEGEE. As DNA, the CDR3 is TGTGCCAGCAGCCGCGGGACAGGAGGAACTAATGAAAAACCGTTTTTT. Protein sequence: CASSRGTGGTNEKPFF.

This clonotype was detected many times. The chain recombines TRBV10-3 with TRBJ1-4; D possibly corresponds to TRBD1 (5 bases). Per germline, CDR1 ENHRY and CDR2 SYGVKD. V was cut by 8 bases and J by 6 bases, with 13 bases left in between. This CDR3 is 13 amino acids long. CDR3 in DNA: TGTGCCATCTCCAGGGTTATGGATGAAAAACTGTTTTTT. Residues: CAISRVMDEKLFF.

The chain is built from TRBV7-2 and TRBJ1-2, with TRBD1 as a possible D gene (5 bases). Trimming removed 1 base at V and 8 bases at J, with 11 bases between. The CDR3 totals 13 residues. Germline assignment: CDR1 SGHTA and CDR2 FQGNSA. The CDR3 here is CASSLVDRRGYTF. The CDR3 region has the DNA TGTGCCAGCAGCTTAGTAGACAGACGCGGCTACACCTTC.

As for this clonotype: Possible read error: a much larger clone is one base away. This chain uses TRBV11-3 with TRBJ1-6; D might be TRBD1 (6 bases). V was cut by 4 bases and J by 10 bases, with 14 bases left in between. Germline V lookup: CDR1 SGHNT, CDR2 YENEEA. The CDR3 contains 14 residues. The CDR3 DNA sequence: TGTGCCAGCAGCTCCGGGGGGGGGGCCTCACCCCTCCACTTT. Translated, it gives CASSSGGGASPLHF.

This clonotype was seen many times. The CDR3 region has the DNA TGCGGTATGACTAGCGGGAGAGGAGATACGCAGTATTTT. Translating gives CGMTSGRGDTQYF. The rearrangement joins TRBV20-1 to TRBJ2-3; TRBD2 matches at 12 bases. The CDR3 loop spans 13 amino acids. The germline V gene has CDR1 DFQATT and CDR2 SNEGSKA (reference sequence).

This clonotype was counted many times. The chain links TRBV29-1 to TRBJ2-7; weak D call: TRBD1 (6 bases). V was clipped by 2 bases and J by 0 bases, with 14 bases between them. CDR1 and CDR2 from the germline V gene are SQVTM and ANQGSEA. There are 15 residues in the CDR3. CDR3 sequence reads: CSVELPGDLSYEQYF. The CDR3 DNA is TGCAGCGTTGAACTCCCAGGGGACCTCTCCTACGAGCAGTACTTC.

This clonotype was observed at least ten times. The J gene is TRBJ1-5, the V gene TRBV6-1; D is possibly TRBD1 (5 bases). With 7 bases removed from V and 5 bases from J, the gap between germline ends came to 12 bases. Germline CDR1 is MNHNS and CDR2 is SASEGT. The CDR3 contains 13 residues. CDR3 nucleotide sequence: TGTGCCAGCAAGGGGACTGCCCATCAGCCCCAGCATTTT. Its protein is CASKGTAHQPQHF.

The chain employs TRBV5-4 and TRBJ1-6, with 7 nucleotides matching TRBD1. V lost 1 base to trimming and J lost 7 bases; unmatched junction nucleotides: 8. CDR1 and CDR2 (germline): SGHNT, YYREEE (reference sequence). The CDR3 contains 16 residues. The CDR3 coding sequence is TGTGCCAGCAGCTTGACAGGGGACCCACCGAATTCACCCCTCCACTTT. The encoded protein is CASSLTGDPPNSPLHF. Supplemented by reference TRBV5-4 and TRBJ1-6, the full variable domain reads ETGVTQSPTHLIKTRGQQVTLRCSSQSGHNTVSWYQQALGQGPQFIFQYYREEENGRGNFPPRFSGLQFPNYSSELNVNALELDDSALYLCASSLTGDPPNSPLHFGNGTRLTVT.

Concerning this clonotype itself: With a much larger clone just one base away, this may be a read error. The CDR3 spells CASSIREAGELFF. In DNA, the CDR3 is TGTGCCAGCAGTATCCGGGAGGCCGGGGAGCTGTTTTTT. The chain joins TRBV6-6 to TRBJ2-2; 7 bases agree with TRBD2. Trimming cost V 5 bases and J 6 bases; bases outside gene matches: 3. This CDR3 is built from 13 residues. Germline loops: CDR1 MNHNY, CDR2 SVGAGI (reference sequence).

This chain links TRBV10-1 with TRBJ2-4, with a tentative D call TRBD2 (5 bases). Trimming cost V 2 bases and J 3 bases, with 5 bases left between them. This CDR3 contains 13 residues. Germline lookup yields CDR1 WNHNN and CDR2 SYGVQD (reference sequence). This chain's CDR3 is CASSESGKNIQYF. In nucleotides, the CDR3 is TGCGCCAGCAGTGAGAGCGGCAAAAACATTCAGTACTTC.